This TCR beta chain was profiled in a study of low-dose radiotherapy and immunotherapy resistance in tumors (dated by TCRdb to 2021 to 2024). About the study as a whole: Cohort 1 received 0.5 Gy per fraction every 2 weeks, with a prescribed total PTV dose of 6.5 Gy. Cohort 2 received 1 Gy per fraction every two weeks, with a total of 13 Gy over 26 weeks. Patients were given nivolumab as a 240 mg flat dose every two weeks and ipilimumab at 1 mg/kg every six weeks, with both drugs delivered intravenously. Every two weeks, patients got intravenous cyclophosphamide at 200 mg/m2, given one day ahead of each radiation and immunotherapy administration. Aspirin 300 mg was taken orally once daily by patients for four cycles, starting on cycle 1 day 1. Trial participants were not randomized into treatment groups. Eight patients were included in the translational analysis, namely three from the first dose cohort plus the first five from the second dose cohort.

CDR1 and CDR2 are drawn from the germline V gene: ENHRY, SYGVKD. V is pared back by 2 bases and J by 0 bases, with 4 bases lying between the germline termini. Including the terminal cysteine and phenylalanine, the CDR3 comprises 13 residues. The retained sequence is limited to the CDR3, 39 bases, with the frame set at the first base. Reads for this sample came from an Illumina HiSeq 2500. First-strand cDNA was synthesized with Superscript III and a set of TRAV- and TRBV-specific primers, covering both TCRalpha and TCRbeta chains. TCRs were amplified with Phusion for approximately 21 PCR cycles, with a constant-region primer paired with the adapter attached to the V primers. The MessageAmp II aRNA Amplification Kit was used to amplify the isolated mRNA, with in vitro transcription run for approximately 15 hours at 37 degrees C. mRNA for TCR sequencing was isolated with the Dynabeads mRNA DIRECT Purification Kit. Indexed Illumina adapters were added in a second Phusion PCR of 25 to 30 cycles, and the PCR products were purified with AMPure XP beads. As for the authors' bioinformatics: Using custom Perl scripts, TCR sequences encoding the same protein were pooled, out-of-frame sequences were removed, and the abundance of each clonotype was computed. Any TCR sequence supported by only a single read was excluded from analysis. Repertoire metrics included Shannon entropy, Gini index, clonality, richness, and frequency of TCRs shared between repertoires. TCRdb took the public reads, trimmed them with fastp at Q25, ran MiXCR for clone calling and kept in-frame beta chains. Every distinct CDR3 protein forms one entry, paired with its most common genes and DNA. Clone size and V and J calls follow TCRdb, not the original study. The sample records under 90,000 distinct CDR3 sequences, around 17% of which are singletons. Less than 1.5% of the sample goes to the ten largest clones.

Interpreted using the paper, the time point label stands for: after trial treatment. The treatment or condition label here, explained by the study, means: LDRT plus nivolumab, ipilimumab, low-dose cyclophosphamide and aspirin (RACIN trial). The donors came from RACIN, which was a single-arm phase I dose-escalation trial that paired nivolumab and ipilimumab with aspirin, low-dose cyclophosphamide and low-dose radiotherapy. Eligible patients had advanced, TIL-negative solid tumors. This clonotype was seen at least ten times. What antigen it recognizes has not been identified. Per-base quality was not reported, and no clone a single base away is much larger than it.

Here the sequenced sample was PBMCs, taken after low-dose radiotherapy plus immunotherapy. This chain joins TRBV10-3 to TRBJ2-5; too little of a D gene remains to name it. The source of this sequence is a male donor with prostate cancer. The DNA sequence is given as TGTGCCATCAGTGAGGGCTACCAAGAGACCCAGTACTTC. Its translation reads: CAISEGYQETQYF.